This T cell receptor (beta chain) was documented in a study of neoadjuvant anti-PD-1 for oral cavity cancer. Study in general: Most patients had three to four biweekly doses of 3 mg/kg nivolumab before resection.

TCRdb's copy holds only in-frame clones and misses some; the assay was immunoSEQ multiplex PCR. The sample comprises tens of thousands of clones, around two fifths of which are singletons, and 16% rests with the top ten. Per germline, CDR1 SGHDN and CDR2 FVKESK. The CDR3 length is 17 residues. The ends were cut back, 0 bases at V and 6 bases at J, with 18 bases in the middle. Regarding time point: after neoadjuvant nivolumab, at surgical resection. Patients were newly diagnosed with stage II-IVA oral cavity squamous cell carcinoma without prior systemic or radiation treatment. The sequencing used tumor tissue, collected after nivolumab (anti-PD-1) treatment. This TCR derives from a person aged 40 to 85 with oral cavity squamous cell carcinoma. J is TRBJ2-1 and V is TRBV14; D might be TRBD1 (5 bases). In DNA, the CDR3 is TGTGCCAGCAGCCAAGATTCTTCAGGGTGGATTATCAATGAGCAGTTCTTC. It encodes CASSQDSSGWIINEQFF.